This T cell receptor beta chain was recorded in a study of blood T cell repertoires in COVID-19. Study-wide background: There were acute and convalescent COVID-19 samples, and they came from the United States, Italy and Spain. From T cells, B-cell-depleted T cells, or PBMCs came the material, which was cDNA or gDNA.

Sequenced by immunoSEQ multiplex PCR; TCRdb stores in-frame clones only, minus some. This table holds roughly 500,000 clones, 75% to 90% found once. This TCR was sampled from a human donor in a cohort sampled during active COVID-19. The source material was peripheral blood.

The CDR3 region is CASTPQRAAYNEQFF. CDR3 sequence (DNA): TGTGCCAGCACCCCCCAGCGGGCAGCCTACAATGAGCAGTTCTTC. V gene TRBV27 combines with J gene TRBJ2-1; the D gene is possibly TRBD2 (6 bases). The V and J ends lost 7 bases and 2 bases respectively, with 15 bases between them. Germline CDR1 is MNHEY and CDR2 is SMNVEV (reference sequence). The CDR3 spans 15 residues.